This entry lists 17 T cell receptor beta chains sequenced from one sample in a study of cytomegalovirus exposure and HLA in healthy donors. Repertoires were generated with immunoSEQ multiplex PCR, while TCRdb's copy carries only in-frame clones and drops some. This sample has a few hundred thousand clones; 86% occur once, and the top ten carry 0.95% to 1.1%. Material for sequencing was PBMCs. The receptors were gathered from a woman aged 18-29 years in good health and CMV-seronegative.

This clone was picked up one time. J is TRBJ2-5 and V is TRBV4-1; possibly TRBD2 for D (7 bases). The CDR3 covers 16 residues. Trimming pared 4 bases from V and 1 base from J, leaving 16 bases between. Germline CDR1 MGHRA, CDR2 YSYEKL. The CDR3 region is CASSRSTRGAQETQYF. The CDR3, as DNA: TGCGCCAGCAGCCGGTCGACACGGGGGGCCCAAGAGACCCAGTACTTC.

V gene TRBV28 combines with J gene TRBJ1-2; 9 bases line up with TRBD1. Unmatched junction bases numbered 14, after V lost 10 bases and J lost 8 bases. The CDR3 has 14 amino acids. The V gene's germline CDR1 is MDHEN and CDR2 SYDVKM. The CDR3 nucleotides are TGTGCCACCGATAACCGGGACAGGGTCGGCGGCTACACCTTC. This gives the protein CATDNRDRVGGYTF.

The chain recombines TRBV19 with TRBJ1-4, with a weak D call TRBD1 (5 bases). With 3 bases removed from V and 6 bases from J, the gap between germline ends came to 20 bases. CDR1 and CDR2 from the germline V gene are LNHDA and SQIVND (reference sequence). The CDR3 runs to 17 residues. The DNA for the CDR3 is TGTGCCAGTAGTATGGCTCTCGACTCCGCCAGGGATGAAAAACTGTTTTTT. Protein: CASSMALDSARDEKLFF.

This chain joins TRBV5-4 and TRBJ2-3; tentative D call: TRBD2 (6 bases). CDR3 length: 15 residues. The V end lost 1 base, the J end lost 0 bases, and 9 bases lay between the germline ends. Looked up from germline, CDR1 is SGHNT and CDR2 is YYREEE (reference sequence). CDR3 sequence reads: CASSLSAGSTDTQYF. CDR3 coding DNA: TGTGCCAGCAGCTTGAGCGCGGGGAGCACAGATACGCAGTATTTT.

This chain connects TRBV4-3 to TRBJ1-2; D remains ambiguous. The CDR3 is 15 residues long. V was cut by 0 bases and J by 8 bases, with 16 bases left in between. Per germline, CDR1 LGHNA and CDR2 YSLEER. The CDR3 DNA sequence: TGCGCCAGCAGCCAAGATGCGGGATTCAGGAGGGGCTACACCTTC. Protein sequence: CASSQDAGFRRGYTF.

The chain uses TRBV2 and TRBJ2-1, with D possibly being TRBD2 (5 bases). The CDR3 runs to 15 residues. Trimming took off 3 bases at V and 6 bases at J, with 15 bases between the two ends. Germline lookup yields CDR1 SNHLY and CDR2 FYNNEI. The CDR3 here is CASSEEDFQSNEQFF. CDR3 coding DNA: TGTGCCAGCAGTGAGGAGGATTTTCAATCCAATGAGCAGTTCTTC.

This clone has just a few counts. The gene calls are TRBV2 and TRBJ1-1, with D tentatively TRBD1 (6 bases). Germline lookup yields CDR1 SNHLY and CDR2 FYNNEI. The CDR3 extends over 13 amino acids. V lost 7 bases and J 2 bases, leaving 11 bases between the germline ends. CDR3 loop: CASNYRANTEAFF. The DNA of the CDR3 is TGTGCCAGCAACTACAGGGCCAACACTGAAGCTTTCTTT.

The chain links TRBV30 to TRBJ1-2; D gene ambiguous. From germline, CDR1 is GTSNPN and CDR2 SVGIG (reference sequence). Trimming removed 3 bases at V and 4 bases at J, with 12 bases between. CDR3 length equals 13 residues. CDR3 coding DNA: TGTGCCTGGAGGCGGGTGCGCATCTATGGCTACACCTTC. It yields the protein CAWRRVRIYGYTF.

The CDR3 coding sequence is TGTGCCAGCAGTTACATCAGGGGGGAGCTGTTTTTT. Protein: CASSYIRGELFF. The chain links TRBV6-6 to TRBJ2-2; the D is unclear. The CDR3 contains 12 residues. V was trimmed by 2 bases and J by 8 bases, leaving 6 bases between them. Germline values: CDR1 MNHNY, CDR2 SVGAGI (reference sequence).

V usage is TRBV2 and J usage is TRBJ2-7; 11 bases align to TRBD2. Trimming at V came to 10 bases and at J to 5 bases, leaving 19 bases not matched to a gene. Germline assignment: CDR1 SNHLY and CDR2 FYNNEI. This CDR3 is built from 17 residues. The CDR3 coding sequence is TGTGCCACTGCGTGGCTAGCGGGGGGACCCGGTGAGGACGAGCAGTACTTC. It encodes CATAWLAGGPGEDEQYF. The full variable domain, in which reference TRBV2 and TRBJ2-7 provide the parts outside the CDR3, is EPEVTQTPSHQVTQMGQEVILRCVPISNHLYFYWYRQILGQKVEFLVSFYNNEISEKSEIFDDQFSVERPDGSNFTLKIRSTKLEDSAMYFCATAWLAGGPGEDEQYFGPGTRLTVT.

The rearrangement joins TRBV5-4 to TRBJ1-1, with a weak D call TRBD1 (6 bases). Germline loops: CDR1 SGHNT, CDR2 YYREEE (reference sequence). This CDR3 is built from 14 residues. The germline V and J ends were trimmed by 0 bases and 3 bases, with 9 bases remaining between them. CDR3 bases: TGTGCCAGCAGCTTGGCCGGGGGGCACACTGAAGCTTTCTTT. This sequence encodes CASSLAGGHTEAFF.

The V call is TRBV29-1, the J call TRBJ1-2, with D possibly TRBD1 on 6 matching bases. CDR3 length: 12 amino acids. Trimming took 6 bases from V and 5 from J, leaving 13 bases between them. Germline assignment: CDR1 SQVTM and CDR2 ANQGSEA. The CDR3 DNA follows: TGCAGCGTAGCAGGGGAATTGTATGGCTACACCTTC. Its translation is CSVAGELYGYTF.

This clone appeared a few times. V and J are TRBV28 and TRBJ2-7, with 8 bases matching TRBD1. J lost 5 bases, V lost 8 bases, and 14 bases had no gene match. The CDR3 sequence is 15 residues long. The germline V gene has CDR1 MDHEN and CDR2 SYDVKM. The CDR3 protein is CASLPVDREAHEQYF. The CDR3 DNA reads TGTGCCAGCCTTCCTGTGGACAGGGAAGCCCACGAGCAGTACTTC.

V gene TRBV18 combines with J gene TRBJ1-6, with a tentative D call TRBD1 (6 bases). V dropped 2 bases and J dropped 10 bases, with 15 bases sitting between them. The length of the CDR3 is 15 residues. The germline V gene has CDR1 KGHSH and CDR2 LQKENI. The CDR3 DNA reads as TGTGCCAGCTCACCAACCCCGGGGGGCCAGTCACCCCTCCACTTT. This translates into CASSPTPGGQSPLHF.

The chain combines TRBV7-8 with TRBJ1-5, with TRBD1 matching over 9 bases. Germline trimming cut 5 bases from V and 5 bases from J; bases unmatched to any gene: 10. Germline loops: CDR1 SGHVS, CDR2 FQNEAQ. The CDR3 covers 16 residues. The CDR3 loop is CASSLGRDRAHQPQHF. CDR3 nucleotides: TGTGCCAGCAGCCTCGGACGGGACAGGGCCCATCAGCCCCAGCATTTT.

This clone occurred a few times. This sample includes further DNA sequences coding for the same CDR3. This chain joins TRBV6-5 and TRBJ2-2; D not resolved. Trimming removed 2 bases from V and 4 bases from J, with 8 bases in between. Germline V gene data show CDR1 as MNHEY and CDR2 as SVGAGI. This CDR3 has 14 residues. The CDR3, as DNA: TGTGCCAGCAGTTACGGGCACCCCACCGGGGAGCTGTTTTTT. It is translated as CASSYGHPTGELFF.

The rearrangement joins TRBV7-6 to TRBJ2-3; D not resolved. V was pared by 2 bases and J by 2 bases, with 8 bases between. This CDR3 spans 14 amino acids. Germline CDR1 and CDR2: SGHVS and FNYEAQ. The CDR3 sequence: CASSLRRNTDTQYF. The CDR3 DNA reads as TGTGCCAGCAGCTTAAGGCGGAACACAGATACGCAGTATTTT.